This TCR beta chain is drawn from a study of human T cells and chemical hapten exposure. MiXCR was run by TCRdb on the RACE reads, yielding one entry per CDR3 protein. The sample has about 380,000 distinct CDR3 sequences, less than 6.5% seen once; the top ten hold 2% to 3%. In its sample, this clonotype was seen many times. The germline V gene encodes CDR1 SGHAT and CDR2 FQNNGV. Deletions cut 5 bases from V and 0 bases from J, with 9 bases between. This CDR3 contains 14 residues. Stated time point: pre-sensitization, week 0. Documented treatment: therapeutic diphenylcyclopropenone sensitization with weekly scalp DPC.

The source material was whole blood, sampled in connection with sensitization to the hapten diphenylcyclopropenone (DPC). The receptor was derived from a woman aged 45-59 years with alopecia areata. Some clones in this sample may be carry-over from other donors' samples. The chain employs TRBV11-2 and TRBJ2-3; unclear D gene. The CDR3 region has the DNA TGTGCCAGCAGCCAGGTGCATAGCACAGATACGCAGTATTTT. It is translated as CASSQVHSTDTQYF.